This T cell receptor beta chain appears in the sequencing data of a study of blood T cell repertoires in COVID-19. On the study more broadly: Samples of COVID-19 (acute and convalescent) were obtained from the United States, Italy and Spain. The analysed material was cDNA or gDNA that came from T cells, B-cell-depleted T cells, or PBMCs.

This clone was detected only once. Germline V gives CDR1 SGHRS, CDR2 YFSETQ. The CDR3 is 16 amino acids. V shed 3 bases and J 7 bases; nucleotides not matched to a gene: 10. Methods used by the authors: By means of reference gene primer amplification, nucleated cell counts were estimated. The repertoire was sequenced with immunoSEQ multiplex PCR; TCRdb's copy has only in-frame clones and lacks some. That table supplies the V and J calls and clone size; D and trimming were determined from the DNA. The sample includes over 150,000 clones, approximately 85% of them seen just once. The rearrangement joins TRBV5-1 to TRBJ2-1, with TRBD2 identical over 10 bases. The TCR sequence derives from a man aged 35-49 years with acute or convalescent COVID-19. The sample consisted of peripheral blood. Written as DNA, the CDR3 is TGCGCCAGCAGCTCCCGAGCGGGGGGGCTTTTGAATGAGCAGTTCTTC. Protein sequence: CASSSRAGGLLNEQFF.